This T cell receptor (beta chain) was captured in a study of T cells in Graves' hyperthyroidism and ophthalmopathy. This clonotype has ten or more counts. The antigen is not known. TCR beta CDR3 sequences were amplified from RNA transcripts. The TCR CDR3 was amplified in a first-round RT-PCR using the HTBI primer set. TCRdb reprocessed the multiplex PCR reads via MiXCR and lists one record per CDR3 protein. The top ten clones hold about 25% of a sample with under 350,000 distinct CDR3 sequences, 25% of them seen once. A sample of blood taken at first hyperthyroidism diagnosis preceded any ophthalmopathy symptoms. Study-wide results and caveats: Most clonotypes expanded in thyroid above 0.001 were likewise present in blood. Ophthalmopathy was distinguished from stable hyperthyroidism by 13 V-J signatures. The model predicted ophthalmopathy a median roughly 6.3 months before onset.

Germline CDR1 MNHEY, CDR2 SVGEGT. The CDR3 totals 13 residues. V shed 0 bases and J shed 7 bases, with 9 bases lying between them. The receptor's source is a man aged 35 to 55 with Graves' hyperthyroidism that later progressed to Graves' ophthalmopathy. The sequenced material came from blood. The chain combines TRBV6-2 or TRBV6-3 with TRBJ2-5; D gene uncertain. The CDR3 sequence: CASSYSIGGTQYF. In DNA, the CDR3 is TGTGCCAGCAGTTACTCAATTGGCGGGACCCAGTACTTC.